This TCR beta chain was sequenced in a study of blood T cells in healthy people across ages. Alongside a J-beta primer mix, a sample-barcoded 5' primer served in a second PCR lasting roughly 6 to 12 cycles. MiXCR, run by TCRdb on the 5' RACE reads, gives a single entry per CDR3 protein. Among hundreds of thousands of distinct CDR3 sequences listed, roughly three fifths were seen once. CDR1 and CDR2 from the germline V gene are MDHEN and SYDVKM. The CDR3 runs 14 residues. The ends were cut back, 5 bases at V and 4 bases at J, with 14 bases in the middle. This clonotype occurred a few times. Its antigen is unidentified. Overall study findings and caveats: Across the age range, TCR beta diversity per million T cells fell in a roughly linear way.

The sequenced sample was blood. V gene TRBV28 combines with J gene TRBJ1-2; D not resolved. The TCR was taken from a man aged 60 to 75 in good health. This chain's CDR3 is CASSPPGRVYGYTF. The CDR3 region has the DNA TGTGCCAGCAGTCCCCCCGGGAGGGTCTATGGCTACACCTTC.